Listed here are 12 T cell receptor beta chains from one sample, sequenced in a study of blood T cell repertoires in COVID-19. Using immunoSEQ multiplex PCR, the repertoire was profiled, and TCRdb retains in-frame clones only, with some absent. Altogether approximately 260,000 clones are present, roughly nine tenths being singletons, with the ten largest covering 3.5% to 5.5%. Sequencing used peripheral blood. The source is a woman in her 40s who had recovered from COVID-19.

The rearrangement uses TRBV29-1 and TRBJ2-2; maybe TRBD2 (6 bases). Germline V gene data show CDR1 as SQVTM and CDR2 as ANQGSEA. V dropped 5 bases and J dropped 5 bases, with 15 bases sitting between them. The CDR3 is 14 amino acids. CDR3 in amino acids: CSVRGRRETGELFF. Written as DNA, the CDR3 is TGCAGCGTTCGGGGGAGGAGGGAGACCGGGGAGCTGTTTTTT.

V usage is TRBV29-1 and J usage is TRBJ2-7; maybe TRBD1 (6 bases). The CDR3 has 12 residues. Trimming removed 8 bases at V and 6 bases at J, with 17 bases between. The germline V gene encodes CDR1 SQVTM and CDR2 ANQGSEA. The CDR3 region has the DNA TGCAGCACCAAGACAGGACCGCTCGAGCAGTACTTC. This translates into CSTKTGPLEQYF.

The CDR3 nucleotides read TGTGCCACCGGACAGGGGCAGGGCTACACCTTC. Translating gives CATGQGQGYTF. The rearrangement uses TRBV24-1 and TRBJ1-2; the match to TRBD1 covers 9 bases. Germline-derived CDR1 and CDR2 are KGHDR and SFDVKD. The ends lost 9 bases at V and 8 bases at J; junction bases unmatched: 3. This CDR3 comprises 11 residues.

The chain links TRBV6-6 to TRBJ2-1, with 8 bases lining up with TRBD2. Looked up from germline, CDR1 is MNHNY and CDR2 is SVGAGI (reference sequence). V gave up 2 bases and J gave up 5 bases; unmatched junction bases: 8. The CDR3 covers 16 residues. This CDR3 is CASSYADGRGDNEQFF. For the CDR3, the DNA is TGTGCCAGCAGTTACGCAGACGGGAGGGGGGACAATGAGCAGTTCTTC.

The chain joins TRBV28 to TRBJ1-3, with D unresolved. This CDR3 spans 16 amino acids. Trimming took off 2 bases at V and 1 base at J, with 12 bases between the two ends. Germline CDR1 is MDHEN and CDR2 is SYDVKM. CDR3 amino acids: CASSLVGTLSGNTIYF. The CDR3 nucleotides are TGTGCCAGCAGTTTAGTCGGTACCCTTTCTGGAAACACCATATATTTT.

The genes are TRBV3-1 (or the pseudogene TRBV3-2) and TRBJ1-6; D not resolved. V was shortened by 2 bases and J by 8 bases, with 16 bases between the two germline ends. CDR3 size: 16 residues. The germline V gene has CDR1 LGHDT and CDR2 YNNKEL (reference sequence). In DNA form, the CDR3 reads TGTGCCAGCAGCCAAAATGTACAGAGAGTACATTCACCCCTCCACTTT. Translation gives CASSQNVQRVHSPLHF.

This clone was picked up a small number of times. The CDR3 sequence: CASTPGDTEAFF. For the CDR3, the DNA is TGTGCCAGCACCCCCGGGGACACTGAAGCTTTCTTT. The rearrangement uses TRBV28 and TRBJ1-1; unclear D gene. This CDR3 spans 12 amino acids. Germline assignment: CDR1 MDHEN and CDR2 SYDVKM. V lost 7 bases and J lost 3, with 9 bases in between.

CDR3 in amino acids: CASGTGSKETQYF. CDR3 in DNA: TGTGCCAGTGGGACAGGGTCTAAAGAGACCCAGTACTTC. J is TRBJ2-5 and V is TRBV9; 9 bases fit TRBD1. The CDR3 loop spans 13 amino acids. The junction had 5 bases not matched to a gene; V was cut back by 8 bases and J by 3 bases. Per germline, CDR1 SGDLS and CDR2 YYNGEE.

CDR3 nucleotides: TGTGCCAGCAGTTGGGGACAGAAAGAGACCCAGTACTTC. Protein sequence: CASSWGQKETQYF. The chain joins TRBV7-2 to TRBJ2-5, with TRBD1 matching over 7 bases. Trimming took 6 bases from V and 3 from J; bases not matched to a gene: 4. The CDR3 totals 13 residues. CDR1 is SGHTA and CDR2 is FQGNSA in the germline V gene.

The chain employs TRBV6-2 or TRBV6-3 and TRBJ2-2, with D uncertain. Per germline, CDR1 MNHEY and CDR2 SVGEGT. The V and J ends lost 4 bases and 3 bases respectively, with 12 bases between them. This CDR3 region has 15 residues. The DNA of the CDR3 is TGTGCCAGCAGTTGGTTCGCTACGGACACCGGGGAGCTGTTTTTT. Translation gives CASSWFATDTGELFF.

V usage is TRBV30 and J usage is TRBJ2-3; no firm D call. The germline V gene has CDR1 GTSNPN and CDR2 SVGIG (reference sequence). The ends were cut back, 5 bases at V and 5 bases at J, with 8 bases in the middle. This CDR3 region has 11 residues. In nucleotides, the CDR3 is TGTGCCTGGGGGTCAGGAGATACGCAGTATTTT. Amino acids: CAWGSGDTQYF.

The chain uses TRBV6-4 and TRBJ1-1, with D unclear. The CDR3 totals 16 residues. In germline, CDR1 is MRHNA, CDR2 SNTAGT. The V end was cut by 6 bases, the J end by 4 bases, with 21 bases between. Here the CDR3 reads CASSKEMRPSLTEAFF. CDR3 coding DNA: TGTGCCAGCAGCAAGGAAATGCGGCCGTCACTCACTGAAGCTTTCTTT.